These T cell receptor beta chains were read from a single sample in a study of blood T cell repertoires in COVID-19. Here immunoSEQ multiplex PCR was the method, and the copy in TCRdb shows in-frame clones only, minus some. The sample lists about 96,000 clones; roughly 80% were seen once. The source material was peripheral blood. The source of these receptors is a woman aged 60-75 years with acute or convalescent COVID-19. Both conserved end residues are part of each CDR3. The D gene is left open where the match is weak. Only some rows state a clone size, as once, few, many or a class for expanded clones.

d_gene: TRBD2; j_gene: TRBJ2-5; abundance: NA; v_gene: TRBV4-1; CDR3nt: TGCGCCAGCAGCCAAACGGTAGCGGGGGGGCGTGAGACCCAGTACTTC; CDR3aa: CASSQTVAGGRETQYF
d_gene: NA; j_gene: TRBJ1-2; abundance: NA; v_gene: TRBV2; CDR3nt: TGTGCCAGCAGTGAAAATTTGGCGGGTCCGGGCTACACCTTC; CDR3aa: CASSENLAGPGYTF
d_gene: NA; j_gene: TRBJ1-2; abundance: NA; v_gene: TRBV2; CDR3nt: TGTGCCAGCAGGTACAGGCGAGGAGATGGCTACACCTTC; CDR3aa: CASRYRRGDGYTF
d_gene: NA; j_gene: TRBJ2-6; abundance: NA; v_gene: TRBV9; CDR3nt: TGTGCCAGCAGCCAAGGCGGAAACTCTGGGGCCAACGTCCTGACTTTC; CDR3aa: CASSQGGNSGANVLTF
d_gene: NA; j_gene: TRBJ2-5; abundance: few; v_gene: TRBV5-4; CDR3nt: TGTGCCAGCAGCCCCAAGGGGGGGGGCCCCCAGGAGACCCAGTACTTC; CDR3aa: CASSPKGGGPQETQYF
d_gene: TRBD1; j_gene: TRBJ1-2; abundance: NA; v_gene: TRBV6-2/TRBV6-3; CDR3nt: TGTGCCAGCAGCTGGGGACAGGTCTATGGCTACACCTTC; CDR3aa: CASSWGQVYGYTF
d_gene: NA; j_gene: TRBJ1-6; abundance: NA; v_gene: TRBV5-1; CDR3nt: TGCGCCAGCAGCTTAGACACCACGAATTCACCCCTCCACTTT; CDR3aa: CASSLDTTNSPLHF
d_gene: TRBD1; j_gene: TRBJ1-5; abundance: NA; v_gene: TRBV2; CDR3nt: TGTGCCAGCAGTGATGGACAGGGGTATCAGCCCCAGCATTTT; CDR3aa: CASSDGQGYQPQHF
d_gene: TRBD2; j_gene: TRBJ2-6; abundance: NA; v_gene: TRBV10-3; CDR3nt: TGTGCCATCAGTGGAACAGGGACTAGCGTCTCTGGGGCCAACGTCCTGACTTTC; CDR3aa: CAISGTGTSVSGANVLTF
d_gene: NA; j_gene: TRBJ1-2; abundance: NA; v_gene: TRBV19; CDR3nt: TGTGCCAGTAGTATCTTGAGACGGGACTATGGCTACACCTTC; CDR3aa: CASSILRRDYGYTF
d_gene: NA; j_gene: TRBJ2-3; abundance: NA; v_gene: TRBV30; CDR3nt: TGTGCCCGCAGTGCGGGACAGAGCCTCATCGGCACAGATACGCAGTATTTT; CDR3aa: CARSAGQSLIGTDTQYF
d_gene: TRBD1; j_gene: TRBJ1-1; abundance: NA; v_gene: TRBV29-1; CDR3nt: TGCAGCGTTGAAGAGGACAGGGCCACTGAAGCTTTCTTT; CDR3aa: CSVEEDRATEAFF
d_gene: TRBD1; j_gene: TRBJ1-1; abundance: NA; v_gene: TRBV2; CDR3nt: TGTGCCAGCAGAGGACAGGGGGCGGGGGGTGAAGCTTTCTTT; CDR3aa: CASRGQGAGGEAFF
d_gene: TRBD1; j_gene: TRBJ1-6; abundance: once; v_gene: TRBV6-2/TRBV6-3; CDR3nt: TGTGCCAGCAGTAACAGGGGGTTCTATAATTCACCCCTCCACTTT; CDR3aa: CASSNRGFYNSPLHF
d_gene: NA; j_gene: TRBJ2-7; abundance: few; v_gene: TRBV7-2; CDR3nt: TGTGCCAGCAGCTTAGAACTCCCCTACTCCTACGAGCAGTACTTC; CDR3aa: CASSLELPYSYEQYF
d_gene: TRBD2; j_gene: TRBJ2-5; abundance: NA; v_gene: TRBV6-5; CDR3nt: TGTGCCAGCCGCGGGGGGGCAGGGGCAGAGACCCAGTACTTC; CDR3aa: CASRGGAGAETQYF
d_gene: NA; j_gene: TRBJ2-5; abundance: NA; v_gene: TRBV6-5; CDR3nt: TGTGCCAGCAGTACGCAGGGACTCCGCGTTGAGACCCAGTACTTC; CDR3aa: CASSTQGLRVETQYF
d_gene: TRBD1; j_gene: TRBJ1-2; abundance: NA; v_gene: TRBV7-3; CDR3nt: TGTGCCAGCAGCTCAAGGACAGGGGAAGGCTACACCTTC; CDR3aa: CASSSRTGEGYTF
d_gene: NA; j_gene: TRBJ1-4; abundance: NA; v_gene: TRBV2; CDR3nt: TGTGCCAGCAGTGATGAGGGTCGGGGGAGATTGACTCCTTTT; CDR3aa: CASSDEGRGRLTPF
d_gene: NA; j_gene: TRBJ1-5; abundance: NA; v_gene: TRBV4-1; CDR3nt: TGCGCCAGCAGCCAAGGTGGGGCCGTTAATCAGCCCCAGCATTTT; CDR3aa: CASSQGGAVNQPQHF
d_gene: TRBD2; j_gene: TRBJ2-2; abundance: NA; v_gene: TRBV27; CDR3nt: TGTGCCAGCAGTCGGGACTACAACACCGGGGAGCTGTTTTTT; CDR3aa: CASSRDYNTGELFF
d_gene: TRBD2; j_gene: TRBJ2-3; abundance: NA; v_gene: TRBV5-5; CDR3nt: TGTGCCAGCAGTTCCTCCCTAGCGGGGACTGATACGCAGTATTTT; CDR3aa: CASSSSLAGTDTQYF
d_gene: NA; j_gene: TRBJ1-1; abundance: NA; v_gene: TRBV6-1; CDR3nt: TGTGCCAGCAGTGAAGTGGAGGCTGGAGTGGAAGCTTTCTTT; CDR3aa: CASSEVEAGVEAFF